The 17 T cell receptor beta chains reported below all come from one sample, sequenced in a study of blood T cells in healthy people across ages (dated by TCRdb to the mid-2010s). The library was obtained by 5' RACE. The sample was run on an Illumina HiSeq 2500. A second PCR of about 7 to 12 cycles was run with a J-beta primer mix and a sample-barcoded 5' primer. TCRdb passed the public sequencing reads through fastp at Q25 and MiXCR, retaining productive beta sequences. One record per CDR3 amino acid sequence lists the most common genes and DNA. The table for this sample lists fewer than 800,000 distinct CDR3 sequences; about 34% of them were counted only once. The ten top clones hold roughly 14% of the sample. The sample taken for sequencing was blood. These receptors came from an elderly woman in good health. Donor details come from another sample of the same person, matched by shared clones.

Many counts were recorded for this clonotype. The CDR3, as DNA: TGTGCCAGCAGTGAACGGTCCTCTTATACTCCGGGGGAGCAGTTCTTC. It is translated as CASSERSSYTPGEQFF. V usage is TRBV6-1 and J usage is TRBJ2-1, with D possibly matching TRBD2 (5 bases). V was shortened by 2 bases and J by 10 bases, with 21 bases between the two germline ends. The CDR3 sequence is 16 residues long. CDR1 is MNHNS, CDR2 SASEGT, per germline.

On this clonotype itself: A read error is possible here, since a much larger clone lies one base away. V and J are TRBV5-1 and TRBJ2-3, with D perhaps TRBD1 (6 bases). Looked up from germline, CDR1 is SGHRS and CDR2 is YFSETQ. The CDR3 totals 14 residues. Trimming stripped 2 bases from V and 14 bases from J, with 21 bases between. CDR3 protein: CASSFHRADEKLYF. Written as DNA, the CDR3 is TGCGCCAGCAGCTTCCACAGGGCTGATGAAAAACTGTATTTT.

In the case of this clonotype: A much larger clone differs by one base, so this may be a read error. V is TRBV10-3 and J is TRBJ1-1; the D is unclear. Germline CDR1 reads ENHRY; CDR2 reads SYGVKD. The CDR3 consists of 13 residues. The CDR3, as DNA: TGTGCCGTCAGTGTGAATGGGAACACTGAAGCTTTCTTT. Translation: CAVSVNGNTEAFF.

Concerning this clonotype: It may be a read error: a sequence one base away is much more abundant. The chain carries TRBV25-1 and TRBJ2-7, with 7 positions matching TRBD2. The V and J ends lost 4 bases and 12 bases, in that order; junction bases with no gene match: 9. This CDR3 has 12 amino acids. Germline CDR1 and CDR2: MGHDK and SYGVNS. CDR3 region: CASSAGGETRYF. CDR3 nucleotides: TGTGCCAGCAGTGCGGGGGGAGAGACCCGGTACTTC.

At least ten counts were recorded for this clonotype. The CDR3 is CASSSPGQGATEAFF. CDR3 DNA: TGTGCCAGCAGCTCCCCGGGACAGGGGGCCACTGAAGCTTTCTTT. The rearrangement joins TRBV7-8 to TRBJ1-1; TRBD1 matches 12 bases. CDR1 is SGHVS, CDR2 FQNEAQ, per germline. The CDR3 is 15 amino acids. Germline trimming cut 4 bases from V and 4 bases from J; bases unmatched to any gene: 4.

As regards this clonotype: A much larger clone sits a single nucleotide away, making a read error possible. V gene TRBV29-1 combines with J gene TRBJ1-2; the D is unclear. Germline V gives CDR1 SQVTM, CDR2 ANQGSEA. This CDR3 contains 12 residues. CDR3 nucleotide sequence: TGCAGCGGTGAAACCGGGAACTATGGCTACACCTTC. Translation gives CSGETGNYGYTF.

This clonotype was picked up many times. The chain combines TRBV7-9 with TRBJ2-1; 8 positions agree with TRBD1. This CDR3 has 17 residues. V shed 2 bases and J 0 bases; nucleotides not matched to a gene: 6. The germline V gene has CDR1 SEHNR and CDR2 FQNEAQ (reference sequence). CDR3 nucleotides: TGTGCCAGCAGCTTAATACAGGGGGTCAGCTCCTACAATGAGCAGTTCTTC. It specifies CASSLIQGVSSYNEQFF.

This clonotype appeared many times. At one end, the junction sequence differs from germline, possibly due to a read error. This chain connects TRBV5-1 to TRBJ2-7, with D maybe TRBD1 (6 bases). CDR1 SGHRS and CDR2 YFSETQ come from the germline V gene. The CDR3 loop spans 13 amino acids. DNA of the CDR3: TGTGCCAGCAGCTTGACAGGTGCCTACGAGCAGTACTTC. Protein: CASSLTGAYEQYF. Drawing the rest from reference TRBV5-1 and TRBJ2-7, the complete variable domain is KAGVTQTPRYLIKTRGQQVTLSCSPISGHRSVSWYQQTPGQGLQFLFEYFSETQRNKGNFPGRFSGRQFSNSRSEMNVSTLELGDSALYLCASSLTGAYEQYFGPGTRLTVT.

This clonotype appeared many times. A read error may account for a junction end that differs from germline. V gene TRBV7-2 combines with J gene TRBJ2-7, with TRBD1 as a possible D gene (5 bases). This CDR3 has 12 residues. CDR1 is SGHTA and CDR2 is FQGNSA in the germline V gene. The CDR3 DNA reads as TGCGCCAGCAGCTCCACAGGCTACGAGCAGTACTTC. Protein sequence: CASSSTGYEQYF.

This clonotype appeared many times. The CDR3 protein is CASSLGSGENTEAFF. CDR3 DNA: TGTGCCAGCAGCTTGGGGTCAGGGGAGAACACTGAAGCTTTCTTT. The J gene is TRBJ1-1, the V gene TRBV5-4; TRBD1 is a possible D gene (6 bases). Germline V lookup: CDR1 SGHNT, CDR2 YYREEE (reference sequence). Between the trimmed V and J ends, which lost 0 bases and 1 base, there was a span of 10 bases. The CDR3 loop spans 15 amino acids. Based on the CDR3 plus reference TRBV5-4 and TRBJ1-1, the full variable domain is ETGVTQSPTHLIKTRGQQVTLRCSSQSGHNTVSWYQQALGQGPQFIFQYYREEENGRGNFPPRFSGLQFPNYSSELNVNALELDDSALYLCASSLGSGENTEAFFGQGTRLTVV.

The V call is TRBV4-1, the J call TRBJ1-4, with 8 bases aligning to TRBD1. Germline CDR1 reads MGHRA; CDR2 reads YSYEKL. CDR3 size: 17 residues. Trimming cost V 3 bases and J 8 bases; bases outside gene matches: 14. CDR3 nucleotides: TGCGCCAGCAGCCAGCGCTTTCTCCAGGGGGCAGAGGAAAAACTGTTTTTT. This encodes CASSQRFLQGAEEKLFF.

This clonotype was detected many times. V usage is TRBV20-1 and J usage is TRBJ2-1; D uncertain. Germline CDR1 is DFQATT and CDR2 is SNEGSKA (reference sequence). This CDR3 spans 13 amino acids. Trimming pared 3 bases from V and 7 bases from J, leaving 13 bases between. The chain's CDR3 is CSASIIVGNEQFF. CDR3 sequence (DNA): TGCAGTGCTAGCATTATCGTGGGGAATGAGCAGTTCTTC.

The chain uses TRBV7-2 and TRBJ2-7, with D perhaps matching TRBD2 (6 bases). Germline loops: CDR1 SGHTA, CDR2 FQGNSA. Trimming pared 1 base from V and 0 bases from J, leaving 7 bases between. The CDR3 covers 14 residues. The DNA of the CDR3 is TGTGCCAGCAGCTTAGTTAGCGGCTCCTACGAGCAGTACTTC. Residues: CASSLVSGSYEQYF.

This clonotype was observed many times. The gene calls are TRBV12-3 or TRBV12-4 and TRBJ2-5, with 8 positions matching TRBD1. The V gene end was trimmed by 8 bases and the J gene end by 4 bases; junction bases not matched to a gene: 9. The CDR3 is 14 amino acids. CDR3 region: CASSDRGQGETQYF. CDR3 nucleotides: TGTGCCAGCTCGGACCGAGGACAGGGAGAGACCCAGTACTTC.

Ten or more counts support this clonotype. J is TRBJ2-7 and V is TRBV5-1, with D unclear. The V end lost 2 bases, the J end lost 5 bases, and 14 bases lay between the germline ends. CDR3 size: 14 residues. CDR1 and CDR2 (germline): SGHRS, YFSETQ. The CDR3 spells CASSLGRLYHEQYF. CDR3 DNA sequence: TGCGCCAGCAGCTTAGGCAGGCTTTATCACGAGCAGTACTTC. The variable domain in full, with the rest retrieved from reference TRBV5-1 and TRBJ2-7, is KAGVTQTPRYLIKTRGQQVTLSCSPISGHRSVSWYQQTPGQGLQFLFEYFSETQRNKGNFPGRFSGRQFSNSRSEMNVSTLELGDSALYLCASSLGRLYHEQYFGPGTRLTVT.

Comments on this clonotype: A much more abundant neighbour one base away suggests this may be a read error. The J gene is TRBJ2-3, the V gene TRBV7-2, with unresolved D. The CDR3 extends over 17 amino acids. Trimming left V 8 bases short and J 2 bases short, with 23 bases between. CDR1 is SGHTA and CDR2 is FQGNSA in the germline V gene. The CDR3 here is CASGSIGQASPTDTQYF. CDR3 coding DNA: TGTGCCAGCGGCTCCATAGGCCAGGCTTCCCCCACAGATACGCAGTATTTT. The whole variable domain, filled in from reference TRBV7-2 and TRBJ2-3, reads GAGVSQSPSNKVTEKGKDVELRCDPISGHTALYWYRQSLGQGLEFLIYFQGNSAPDKSGLPSDRFSAERTGGSVSTLTIQRTQQEDSAVYLCASGSIGQASPTDTQYFGPGTRLTVL.

There are many counts of this clonotype. The J gene is TRBJ2-3, the V gene TRBV10-3; the match to TRBD2 covers 8 bases. The germline V gene encodes CDR1 ENHRY and CDR2 SYGVKD. This CDR3 comprises 14 residues. The ends lost 7 bases at V and 5 bases at J; junction bases unmatched: 8. The CDR3 sequence is CAITETSGGDTQYF. CDR3 nucleotides: TGTGCCATCACCGAAACTAGCGGTGGAGATACGCAGTATTTT.